Listed below are T cell receptor beta chains from one sample, sequenced in a study of identical twins. Using its own MiXCR run on the 5' RACE reads, TCRdb lists one record per CDR3 protein. Counted here are some 1,600,000 distinct CDR3 sequences, around a third occurring once; the ten biggest clones make up about 0.3%. The material sequenced was cord blood. Receptors originate from a newborn girl in good health. Each CDR3 is given with its conserved first and last residue.

CDR3 length: 13; J gene: TRBJ1-2; V gene: TRBV5-1; CDR3 protein: CASSEGANYGHTF
CDR3 length: 17; J gene: TRBJ2-5; V gene: TRBV4-2; CDR3 protein: CASSQATSGRFQETQYF
CDR3 length: 13; J gene: .; V gene: TRBV28; CDR3 protein: CASRNRFRETQYF
CDR3 length: 13; J gene: TRBJ2-5; V gene: TRBV4-1; CDR3 protein: CASSQDLPSEQYF
CDR3 length: 14; J gene: TRBJ2-1; V gene: TRBV15; CDR3 protein: CATSRDGRDNEQFF
CDR3 length: 18; J gene: TRBJ1-2; V gene: TRBV12-3/TRBV12-4; CDR3 protein: CASSRPRTGPKGNYGYTF
CDR3 length: 16; J gene: TRBJ2-7; V gene: TRBV12-3/TRBV12-4; CDR3 protein: CASSVAGLAGASEQYF
CDR3 length: 17; J gene: TRBJ2-2; V gene: TRBV2; CDR3 protein: CASSEALRTGFAGELFF
CDR3 length: 16; J gene: .; V gene: TRBV7-9; CDR3 protein: CASSPQGLAISYEQYF
CDR3 length: 15; J gene: TRBJ2-1; V gene: TRBV5-1; CDR3 protein: CASSLTGGEGNEQFF
CDR3 length: 15; J gene: TRBJ1-1; V gene: TRBV7-9; CDR3 protein: CASSSSGRENTEAFF
CDR3 length: 15; J gene: TRBJ1-2; V gene: TRBV28; CDR3 protein: CASSLGTFRNYGYTF
CDR3 length: 13; J gene: TRBJ2-3; V gene: TRBV5-1; CDR3 protein: CASKWGSTDTQYF
CDR3 length: 18; J gene: TRBJ1-1; V gene: TRBV21-1; CDR3 protein: CASSNGGTGAEDSTEAFF
CDR3 length: 16; J gene: TRBJ2-3; V gene: TRBV5-1; CDR3 protein: CASSVGQGGGTDTQYF
CDR3 length: 13; J gene: TRBJ2-3; V gene: TRBV29-1; CDR3 protein: CSVLVDNADTQYF
CDR3 length: 15; J gene: TRBJ1-5; V gene: TRBV6-1; CDR3 protein: CASRGDPGWVQPRHF
CDR3 length: 14; J gene: TRBJ1-2; V gene: TRBV25-1; CDR3 protein: CASSAPGRYYGYTF
CDR3 length: 16; J gene: TRBJ2-3; V gene: TRBV27; CDR3 protein: CASSLYRGRGTDTQYF
CDR3 length: 12; J gene: TRBJ2-7; V gene: TRBV29-1; CDR3 protein: CSVDRGGSEQYF
CDR3 length: 12; J gene: TRBJ2-1; V gene: TRBV21-1; CDR3 protein: CASSKRCDEQFF
CDR3 length: 14; J gene: TRBJ2-7; V gene: TRBV9; CDR3 protein: CASSVGDATYEQYF
CDR3 length: 16; J gene: TRBJ2-4; V gene: TRBV5-8; CDR3 protein: CASSRRAGIAINIQYF
CDR3 length: 15; J gene: TRBJ2-1; V gene: TRBV11-1; CDR3 protein: CASSLVVTSGNEQFF
CDR3 length: 13; J gene: TRBJ2-5; V gene: TRBV12-3/TRBV12-4; CDR3 protein: CASSIKTGLGQYF
CDR3 length: 15; J gene: TRBJ2-3; V gene: TRBV12-3/TRBV12-4; CDR3 protein: CASSLRAGGVDTQYF
CDR3 length: 15; J gene: TRBJ1-1; V gene: TRBV27; CDR3 protein: CASSLPGTGGMKAFF
CDR3 length: 16; J gene: TRBJ1-2; V gene: TRBV18; CDR3 protein: CASSPLPLIGVYGYTF
CDR3 length: 17; J gene: TRBJ2-4; V gene: TRBV9; CDR3 protein: CAGSPTSGISSYNEQYF
CDR3 length: 14; J gene: TRBJ2-1; V gene: TRBV3-1; CDR3 protein: CASSQVEGRNEQFF
CDR3 length: 15; J gene: TRBJ2-1; V gene: TRBV6-2/TRBV6-3; CDR3 protein: CASNGGGAPYNEQFF
CDR3 length: 15; J gene: TRBJ2-7; V gene: TRBV25-1; CDR3 protein: CASRSPGPQPYEQYF
CDR3 length: 13; J gene: TRBJ2-5; V gene: TRBV3-1; CDR3 protein: CASSRLQGDEQYF
CDR3 length: 10; J gene: TRBJ1-2; V gene: TRBV25-1; CDR3 protein: CASSGNGYTF
CDR3 length: 17; J gene: TRBJ2-1; V gene: TRBV24-1; CDR3 protein: CATSDFPLAGVRNEQFF
CDR3 length: 16; J gene: TRBJ2-3; V gene: TRBV6-5; CDR3 protein: CACRSTGRIGTDTQYF
CDR3 length: 14; J gene: TRBJ2-3; V gene: TRBV20-1; CDR3 protein: CSALGQGATDTQYF
CDR3 length: 17; J gene: TRBJ2-3; V gene: TRBV4-2; CDR3 protein: CASSQDPWAGGADTQYF
CDR3 length: 11; J gene: TRBJ2-3; V gene: TRBV10-3; CDR3 protein: CATTSTDTQYF
CDR3 length: 16; J gene: TRBJ1-2; V gene: TRBV12-3/TRBV12-4; CDR3 protein: CASSPRRSTGSYGYTF
CDR3 length: 11; J gene: .; V gene: TRBV20-1; CDR3 protein: CSASGPRTQYF
CDR3 length: 14; J gene: TRBJ2-1; V gene: TRBV12-3/TRBV12-4; CDR3 protein: CASRREGPYNEQFF
CDR3 length: 13; J gene: TRBJ1-2; V gene: TRBV6-1; CDR3 protein: CADSDRGGDGYTF
CDR3 length: 13; J gene: TRBJ1-5; V gene: TRBV24-1; CDR3 protein: CATSEGGSQPQHF